This passage covers 22 T cell receptor beta chains from one sample sequenced in a study of T cell repertoires in ileal Crohn's disease. The time point was: neoterminal ileum biopsy at postoperative endoscopy, about 6 months after surgery. Repertoires were generated with immunoSEQ multiplex PCR, while TCRdb's copy carries only in-frame clones and drops some. The sample lists 3,500 to 5,000 clones, just under 80% seen once, with over 10% in the top ten. The specimen was ileal tissue. These receptors all come from an adult with Crohn's disease.

About this clone itself: Different DNA sequences within this sample yield the same CDR3. The chain joins TRBV5-6 to TRBJ2-7; 8 bases match TRBD2. The CDR3 spans 15 residues. Looked up from germline, CDR1 is SGHDT and CDR2 is YYEEEE. The J segment lost 4 bases and the V segment lost 0 bases, leaving 6 bases of the junction unmatched. In DNA form, the CDR3 reads TGTGCCAGCAGCTTGGTTTCCGGGGGGGCGTACGAGCAGTACTTC. Its translation: CASSLVSGGAYEQYF.

The CDR3 loop reads CASSPTDTAGGEKLFF. As DNA, the CDR3 is TGTGCCAGCAGCCCGACAGATACGGCGGGGGGGGAAAAACTGTTTTTT. The J gene is TRBJ1-4, the V gene TRBV6-4; D possibly corresponds to TRBD1 (5 bases). Trimming took off 6 bases at V and 8 bases at J, with 22 bases between the two ends. The germline V gene encodes CDR1 MRHNA and CDR2 SNTAGT. The CDR3 contains 16 residues.

J is TRBJ1-2 and V is TRBV2, with D unresolved. This CDR3 comprises 13 residues. The V end was cut by 2 bases, the J end by 4 bases, with 8 bases between. Germline assignment: CDR1 SNHLY and CDR2 FYNNEI. The CDR3 DNA is TGTGCCAGCAGTGAAAGGCAGGTCTATGGCTACACCTTC. Translation gives CASSERQVYGYTF.

This clone has more than one count but fewer than ten. The chain combines TRBV5-1 with TRBJ1-2, with D tentatively TRBD1 (6 bases). The CDR3 has 14 residues. In germline, CDR1 is SGHRS, CDR2 YFSETQ. V was pared by 7 bases and J by 0 bases, with 13 bases between. The CDR3: CASGRDTPNYGYTF. CDR3 in DNA: TGCGCCAGCGGACGGGACACTCCTAACTATGGCTACACCTTC.

This chain links TRBV10-3 with TRBJ2-7; 9 bases agree with TRBD2. Germline CDR1 reads ENHRY; CDR2 reads SYGVKD. Losses at the gene ends were 7 bases for V and 7 bases for J; bases not matched to a gene: 8. The CDR3 consists of 13 residues. CDR3 region: CAIMGGGAKEQYF. CDR3 coding DNA: TGTGCCATCATGGGCGGGGGGGCGAAGGAGCAGTACTTC.

With respect to this clone: At the DNA level, this CDR3 is encoded by other sequences in the same sample as well. The chain links TRBV19 to TRBJ2-1; TRBD2 agrees at 10 bases. V trimming: 5 bases; J trimming: 7 bases; junction bases outside the gene matches: 11. The CDR3 is made up of 16 amino acids. Germline V gene data show CDR1 as LNHDA and CDR2 as SQIVND (reference sequence). The CDR3 protein is CASSRASGGVYNEQFF. The CDR3 nucleotides read TGTGCCAGTAGTCGAGCTAGCGGGGGAGTCTATAATGAGCAGTTCTTC. The full variable domain, in which reference TRBV19 and TRBJ2-1 provide the parts outside the CDR3, is DGGITQSPKYLFRKEGQNVTLSCEQNLNHDAMYWYRQDPGQGLRLIYYSQIVNDFQKGDIAEGYSVSREKKESFPLTVTSAQKNPTAFYLCASSRASGGVYNEQFFGPGTRLTVL.

V usage is TRBV5-1 and J usage is TRBJ2-1; D is perhaps TRBD2 (6 bases). V was cut by 3 bases and J by 5 bases, with 12 bases left in between. The CDR3 is 14 amino acids. Germline V gene data show CDR1 as SGHRS and CDR2 as YFSETQ. The CDR3: CASSWGDEHNEQFF. The DNA of the CDR3 is TGCGCCAGCAGCTGGGGGGACGAACACAATGAGCAGTTCTTC.

The DNA for the CDR3 is TGTGCCAGCAGCTTAGAGTTCGGCTACGAGCAGTACTTC. Translating gives CASSLEFGYEQYF. The V call is TRBV7-2, the J call TRBJ2-7; no firm D call. The germline V and J ends were trimmed by 1 base and 3 bases, with 7 bases remaining between them. The CDR3 spans 13 residues. Germline V CDR1 and CDR2: SGHTA, FQGNSA. The full variable domain, completed using reference TRBV7-2 and TRBJ2-7, is GAGVSQSPSNKVTEKGKDVELRCDPISGHTALYWYRQSLGQGLEFLIYFQGNSAPDKSGLPSDRFSAERTGGSVSTLTIQRTQQEDSAVYLCASSLEFGYEQYFGPGTRLTVT.

The V and J genes are TRBV19 and TRBJ1-6; 7 nucleotides agree with TRBD1. This CDR3 has 19 residues. CDR1 is LNHDA, CDR2 SQIVND, per germline (reference sequence). After removal of 7 bases from V and 5 bases from J, the junction contained 20 bases not matched to a gene. CDR3 loop: CASTPLDRARNKDNSPLHF. CDR3 in DNA: TGTGCCAGTACTCCCCTCGACAGGGCGAGGAATAAGGATAATTCACCCCTCCACTTT.

The J gene is TRBJ2-1, the V gene TRBV29-1; TRBD2 agrees at 12 bases. The CDR3 runs to 14 residues. V dropped 6 bases and J dropped 9; count of bases not matched to a gene: 9. Germline V gene lookup returns CDR1 SQVTM and CDR2 ANQGSEA. The DNA for the CDR3 is TGCAGCGTCCCTCTAGCGGGGGGGCCGGGTGAGCAGTTCTTC. Encoded protein: CSVPLAGGPGEQFF.

The rearrangement uses TRBV5-6 and TRBJ2-5, with TRBD1 matching 9 bases. CDR1 is SGHDT and CDR2 is YYEEEE in the germline V gene. The J segment lost 5 bases and the V segment lost 1 base, leaving 12 bases of the junction unmatched. The CDR3 is made up of 17 amino acids. DNA of the CDR3: TGTGCCAGCAGCTTGTTGGGCTTTGACAGGGGGAGGGAGACCCAGTACTTC. Amino acids: CASSLLGFDRGRETQYF.

This clone is deemed large (0.1 to 1%). V is TRBV7-2 and J is TRBJ2-5, with 7 bases matching TRBD1. Germline loops: CDR1 SGHTA, CDR2 FQGNSA. With V trimmed by 5 bases and J by 7 bases, 4 bases remained unmatched. This CDR3 region has 12 residues. This chain's CDR3 is CASSQYRGTQYF. The CDR3 DNA is TGTGCCAGCAGCCAATACAGGGGGACCCAGTACTTC. The whole variable domain, remainder taken from reference TRBV7-2 and TRBJ2-5, is GAGVSQSPSNKVTEKGKDVELRCDPISGHTALYWYRQSLGQGLEFLIYFQGNSAPDKSGLPSDRFSAERTGGSVSTLTIQRTQQEDSAVYLCASSQYRGTQYFGPGTRLLVL.

The J gene is TRBJ1-6, the V gene TRBV14; D unclear. This CDR3 contains 13 residues. V was cut by 1 base and J by 7 bases, with 5 bases left in between. The V gene's germline CDR1 is SGHDN and CDR2 FVKESK. The CDR3 DNA reads TGTGCCAGCAGCCAAGCCCTCAATTCACCCCTCCACTTT. The encoded protein is CASSQALNSPLHF.

This clone was counted between two and nine times. V and J are TRBV19 and TRBJ2-5, with 9 bases that match TRBD1. Germline values: CDR1 LNHDA, CDR2 SQIVND (reference sequence). V was pared by 8 bases and J by 5 bases, with 15 bases of the junction left unmatched. The CDR3 is 16 amino acids. CDR3 bases: TGTGCCAGTGGAGCAGGGGCCCGGACAGGGGTTGAGACCCAGTACTTC. It is translated as CASGAGARTGVETQYF.

The V call is TRBV6-5, the J call TRBJ1-2, with D maybe TRBD1 (5 bases). The V end was cut by 6 bases, the J end by 0 bases, with 14 bases between. The length of the CDR3 is 15 residues. Germline lookup yields CDR1 MNHEY and CDR2 SVGAGI. DNA for the CDR3: TGTGCCAGCAGCATAACCACGACAGCTAACTATGGCTACACCTTC. Encoded protein: CASSITTTANYGYTF.

The chain combines TRBV5-8 with TRBJ1-1; possibly TRBD1 for D (6 bases). V was cut by 0 bases and J by 1 base, with 10 bases left in between. The length of the CDR3 is 15 residues. Per germline, CDR1 SGHTS and CDR2 YDEGEE. CDR3 in amino acids: CASSLVPQGNTEAFF. CDR3 nucleotide sequence: TGTGCCAGCAGCTTGGTTCCACAGGGGAACACTGAAGCTTTCTTT.

The rearrangement uses TRBV9 and TRBJ2-2; D may be TRBD1 (5 bases). CDR1 is SGDLS, CDR2 YYNGEE, per germline. The CDR3 contains 14 residues. Trimming removed 1 base at V and 3 bases at J, with 7 bases between. Written as DNA, the CDR3 is TGTGCCAGCAGCGTACAGGGTTACACCGGGGAGCTGTTTTTT. Its translation: CASSVQGYTGELFF. The whole variable domain, remainder taken from reference TRBV9 and TRBJ2-2, is DSGVTQTPKHLITATGQRVTLRCSPRSGDLSVYWYQQSLDQGLQFLIQYYNGEERAKGNILERFSAQQFPDLHSELNLSSLELGDSALYFCASSVQGYTGELFFGEGSRLTVL.

The J gene is TRBJ1-2, the V gene TRBV19, with 10 bases matching TRBD1. Germline V gives CDR1 LNHDA, CDR2 SQIVND (reference sequence). This CDR3 contains 13 residues. V shed 5 bases and J 8 bases; nucleotides not matched to a gene: 5. The CDR3 DNA reads as TGTGCCAGTAGTCCCCGGGACAGGGGAGGCTACACCTTC. It yields the protein CASSPRDRGGYTF.

This chain joins TRBV4-2 and TRBJ1-4; 8 bases line up with TRBD1. Trimming took 0 bases from V and 1 from J; bases not matched to a gene: 1. From germline, CDR1 is LGHNA and CDR2 YNFKEQ. The CDR3 totals 16 residues. The CDR3 DNA reads TGTGCCAGCAGCCAAGATGGGACAGGAACTAATGAAAAACTGTTTTTT. This sequence encodes CASSQDGTGTNEKLFF.

The V and J genes are TRBV2 and TRBJ1-2, with TRBD1 matching over 10 bases. The germline CDR1 and CDR2 sequences are SNHLY and FYNNEI. The CDR3 length is 14 residues. Trimming at V came to 6 bases and at J to 6 bases, leaving 7 bases not matched to a gene. The DNA of the CDR3 is TGTGCCAGCAGCGGGACAGGGGACGGGAATGGCTACACCTTC. Translated: CASSGTGDGNGYTF.

The V and J genes are TRBV30 and TRBJ1-1; D is unclear. The CDR3 contains 13 residues. The germline gives CDR1 GTSNPN, CDR2 SVGIG (reference sequence). Trimming pared 2 bases from V and 7 bases from J, leaving 14 bases between. The CDR3, as DNA: TGTGCCTGGAGTTTACCCTCCCTACTTGAAGCTTTCTTT. Its protein is CAWSLPSLLEAFF. Complete variable domain (other parts from reference TRBV30 and TRBJ1-1): SQTIHQWPATLVQPVGSPLSLECTVEGTSNPNLYWYRQAAGRGLQLLFYSVGIGQISSEVPQNLSASRPQDRQFILSSKKLLLSDSGFYLCAWSLPSLLEAFFGQGTRLTVV.

This chain connects TRBV5-1 to TRBJ1-5; the D is unclear. The germline V and J ends were trimmed by 0 bases and 5 bases, with 12 bases remaining between them. The CDR3 is 15 residues long. Germline assignment: CDR1 SGHRS and CDR2 YFSETQ. The CDR3 coding sequence is TGCGCCAGCAGCTTGGTCTTTGAGCCTCATCAGCCCCAGCATTTT. Protein: CASSLVFEPHQPQHF.